The next 24 T cell receptor beta chains were all read from a single sample in a study of response to subunit inactivated influenza vaccine. From the RT-PCR reads, TCRdb called clonotypes with MiXCR, one entry per CDR3 protein. Here the sample spans 150,000 to 200,000 distinct CDR3 sequences, less than 15% being singletons. These same data were also listed under a study on T cells expressing NK-cell markers. From that study: As the method of synthesis, 5'RACE template switching with UMIs yielded TCR beta cDNA.

The sample was CD8+ T cells sorted from PBMCs, taken less than 13 days after vaccination. The receptors shown here come from a man aged 45-65 years who received an inactivated influenza vaccine.

The chain combines TRBV4-3 with TRBJ2-7, with 12 bases identical to TRBD2. V gave up 4 bases and J gave up 1 base; unmatched junction bases: 2. The length of the CDR3 is 15 residues. CDR1 LGHNA and CDR2 YSLEER come from the germline V gene. The CDR3 loop reads CASSLGLAGSYEQYF. The CDR3 nucleotides read TGCGCCAGCAGCCTCGGACTAGCGGGATCCTACGAGCAGTACTTC.

The genes are TRBV19 and TRBJ2-7; D is perhaps TRBD1 or TRBD2 (6 bases each). Germline-derived CDR1 and CDR2 are LNHDA and SQIVND (reference sequence). The CDR3 is 13 residues long. Trimming pared 7 bases from V and 3 bases from J, leaving 13 bases between. The CDR3 loop reads CASTPGASYEQYF. The DNA for the CDR3 is TGTGCCAGTACCCCGGGGGCTAGCTACGAGCAGTACTTC. Looking up the rest from reference TRBV19 and TRBJ2-7 gives the full variable domain: DGGITQSPKYLFRKEGQNVTLSCEQNLNHDAMYWYRQDPGQGLRLIYYSQIVNDFQKGDIAEGYSVSREKKESFPLTVTSAQKNPTAFYLCASTPGASYEQYFGPGTRLTVT.

The chain employs TRBV2 and TRBJ2-7; D might be TRBD1 (6 bases). The CDR3 is made up of 15 amino acids. Germline V gives CDR1 SNHLY, CDR2 FYNNEI. Trimming removed 2 bases at V and 2 bases at J, with 13 bases between. CDR3 region: CASSEFRTATYEQYF. The CDR3 nucleotides are TGTGCCAGCAGTGAATTTCGGACAGCCACCTACGAGCAGTACTTC.

The chain employs TRBV4-1 and TRBJ1-5; D remains unclear. The CDR3 sequence is 14 residues long. In germline, CDR1 is MGHRA, CDR2 YSYEKL. With 5 bases removed from V and 3 bases from J, the gap between germline ends came to 11 bases. CDR3 sequence: CASSTRVLNQPQHF. In nucleotides, the CDR3 is TGCGCCAGCAGCACACGGGTTCTCAATCAGCCCCAGCATTTT.

This clonotype has a handful of counts. This chain links TRBV15 with TRBJ2-5; tentatively, D is TRBD1 or TRBD2 (5 bases each). In germline, CDR1 is LNHNV, CDR2 YYDKDF (reference sequence). The CDR3 has 15 residues. The V end was cut by 3 bases, the J end by 2 bases, with 13 bases between. The CDR3 bases are TGTGCCACCAGCAGGCAGGGAGCGGATCAAGAGACCCAGTACTTC. Its protein product is CATSRQGADQETQYF.

The V call is TRBV5-4, the J call TRBJ2-5; 9 nucleotides agree with TRBD2. This CDR3 is built from 16 residues. Germline CDR1 SGHNT, CDR2 YYREEE (reference sequence). J lost 6 bases, V lost 0 bases, and 9 bases had no gene match. The CDR3 is CASSLEGGGARKTQYF. The CDR3 DNA follows: TGTGCCAGCAGCTTGGAGGGCGGGGGGGCCAGAAAGACCCAGTACTTC.

In its sample, this clonotype was seen a few times. V is TRBV7-9 and J is TRBJ2-7, with no clear D. The germline V gene encodes CDR1 SEHNR and CDR2 FQNEAQ (reference sequence). V lost 9 bases and J lost 3, with 12 bases in between. The CDR3 is made up of 12 amino acids. This CDR3 is CASETADYEQYF. The CDR3 DNA follows: TGTGCCAGTGAGACCGCAGACTACGAGCAGTACTTC.

The chain employs TRBV30 and TRBJ2-7; D gene unclear. V lost 3 bases, J lost 6 bases, and 9 bases lay in between. The CDR3 has 11 residues. From germline, CDR1 is GTSNPN and CDR2 SVGIG (reference sequence). CDR3 amino acids: CAWRSRGEQYF. As DNA, the CDR3 is TGTGCCTGGAGGTCCCGTGGCGAGCAGTACTTC.

This clonotype was recorded a few times. The V call is TRBV6-5, the J call TRBJ2-1; D not certain. Looked up from germline, CDR1 is MNHEY and CDR2 is SVGAGI. The CDR3 is 13 amino acids. The V gene lost 2 bases and the J gene lost 9 bases, with 11 bases spanning the gap. CDR3 in DNA: TGTGCCAGCAGTTACCGCCTAGTCGGTGAGCAGTTCTTC. It specifies CASSYRLVGEQFF.

In its sample, this clonotype was seen many times. The chain combines TRBV18 with TRBJ1-1; possibly TRBD1 for D (5 bases). Germline V gene data show CDR1 as KGHSH and CDR2 as LQKENI. Trimming removed 2 bases from V and 0 bases from J, with 19 bases in between. The CDR3 has 18 amino acids. As DNA, the CDR3 is TGTGCCAGCTCACCAAGTGGAAGGGGCGCGGAGGTGAACACTGAAGCTTTCTTT. Translation gives CASSPSGRGAEVNTEAFF.

At least ten counts were recorded for this clonotype. This rearrangement joins TRBV12-3 or TRBV12-4 to TRBJ1-5; perhaps TRBD1 as D (5 bases). Deletions cut 10 bases from V and 4 bases from J, with 11 bases between. The CDR3 has 12 amino acids. The CDR3 is CATTEGNQPQHF. The DNA of the CDR3 is TGTGCCACTACCGAGGGGAATCAGCCCCAGCATTTT.

The rearrangement links TRBV3-1 to TRBJ2-5; 14 bases are shared with TRBD2. J was trimmed by 4 bases and V by 4 bases; bases with no gene match: 8. The germline CDR1 and CDR2 sequences are LGHDT and YNNKEL (reference sequence). CDR3 length: 17 amino acids. Here the CDR3 reads CASSLGLAGGVGETQYF. DNA of the CDR3: TGTGCCAGCAGCCTCGGACTAGCGGGAGGAGTAGGAGAGACCCAGTACTTC.

At least ten counts were recorded for this clonotype. This chain links TRBV29-1 with TRBJ2-1; possibly TRBD2 for D (6 bases). The CDR3 runs to 12 residues. Looked up from germline, CDR1 is SQVTM and CDR2 is ANQGSEA. The CDR3 here is CTMRRGGNEQFF. DNA for the CDR3: TGCACCATGAGGAGGGGAGGCAATGAGCAGTTCTTC.

This clonotype was recorded at least ten times. The chain carries TRBV4-1 and TRBJ1-2; 7 positions agree with TRBD1. V lost 1 base to trimming and J lost 3 bases; unmatched junction nucleotides: 11. Per the germline V gene, CDR1 is MGHRA and CDR2 is YSYEKL. The CDR3 runs 17 residues. CDR3 DNA sequence: TGCGCCAGCAGCCAAGGTCCGGCAGGGGGGATTCACTATGGCTACACCTTC. Protein product: CASSQGPAGGIHYGYTF.

The V call is TRBV2, the J call TRBJ2-2; D is possibly TRBD2 (6 bases). Germline V gives CDR1 SNHLY, CDR2 FYNNEI. This CDR3 contains 14 residues. V lost 5 bases and J lost 3, with 10 bases in between. CDR3 region: CASSPGADTGELFF. CDR3 bases: TGTGCCAGCAGTCCGGGAGCAGACACCGGGGAGCTGTTTTTT.

This clonotype has a count of ten or more. The rearrangement links TRBV12-3 or TRBV12-4 to TRBJ1-1; D remains ambiguous. The ends were cut back, 2 bases at V and 2 bases at J, with 6 bases in the middle. The CDR3 is 13 amino acids. CDR3 region: CASSLWANTEAFF. The CDR3 DNA reads as TGTGCCAGCAGTTTATGGGCCAACACTGAAGCTTTCTTT.

At least ten counts were recorded for this clonotype. The chain recombines TRBV9 with TRBJ2-1; 7 bases are a match to TRBD1. The V segment lost 3 bases and the J segment 7 bases; nucleotides outside the gene matches: 7. Germline V gene sequence: CDR1 SGDLS, CDR2 YYNGEE. The CDR3 loop spans 14 amino acids. The CDR3 nucleotides read TGTGCCAGCAGCGCGCCCTCGGGACAGAATGAGCAGTTCTTC. Amino acid sequence: CASSAPSGQNEQFF. Complete variable domain (other parts from reference TRBV9 and TRBJ2-1): DSGVTQTPKHLITATGQRVTLRCSPRSGDLSVYWYQQSLDQGLQFLIQYYNGEERAKGNILERFSAQQFPDLHSELNLSSLELGDSALYFCASSAPSGQNEQFFGPGTRLTVL.

Only a few counts were recorded for this clonotype. CDR3 region: CASSGTGLEQYF. The CDR3 DNA reads as TGTGCCAGCAGCGGAACCGGATTAGAGCAGTACTTC. The chain employs TRBV9 and TRBJ2-7; D gene ambiguous. Germline CDR1 and CDR2: SGDLS and YYNGEE. V gave up 3 bases and J gave up 7 bases, with 11 bases separating them. The length of the CDR3 is 12 residues.

V and J are TRBV5-6 and TRBJ2-3; D is unclear. The V end lost 4 bases, the J end lost 2 bases, and 8 bases lay between the germline ends. CDR3 length equals 13 residues. The germline V gene has CDR1 SGHDT and CDR2 YYEEEE. The CDR3 region has the DNA TGTGCCAGCAGCCCTCAATTCACAGATACGCAGTATTTT. Residues: CASSPQFTDTQYF.

For the CDR3, the DNA is TGTGCCAGCACTGAGGGGACCTACGAGCAGTACTTC. This codes for CASTEGTYEQYF. The chain is built from TRBV11-2 and TRBJ2-7, with D perhaps given as TRBD1 or TRBD2 (5 bases each). This CDR3 is built from 12 residues. Germline CDR1 reads SGHAT; CDR2 reads FQNNGV. The germline V and J ends were trimmed by 7 bases and 2 bases, with 9 bases remaining between them.

The chain recombines TRBV7-9 with TRBJ2-1; D unclear. Per the germline V gene, CDR1 is SEHNR and CDR2 is FQNEAQ (reference sequence). The CDR3 runs 15 residues. The ends were cut back, 7 bases at V and 2 bases at J, with 15 bases in the middle. The CDR3 sequence: CASINPRGTYNEQFF. In DNA form, the CDR3 reads TGTGCCAGCATCAACCCTAGAGGAACCTACAATGAGCAGTTCTTC.

This clonotype showed up just a few times. The genes are TRBV29-1 and TRBJ1-2; maybe TRBD1 (6 bases). V lost 4 bases to trimming and J lost 2 bases, with 8 bases between them. The CDR3 contains 12 residues. CDR1 and CDR2 from the germline V gene are SQVTM and ANQGSEA. The CDR3 sequence is CSVGDTNYGYTF. CDR3 nucleotides: TGCAGCGTTGGGGACACAAACTATGGCTACACCTTC.

The chain carries TRBV10-2 and TRBJ2-3, with TRBD2 identical over 12 bases. Per germline, CDR1 WSHSY and CDR2 SAAADI. The V and J ends lost 4 bases and 5 bases, in that order; junction bases with no gene match: 7. The CDR3 sequence is 16 residues long. CDR3 coding DNA: TGCGCCAGCAGTGCCCTAGCGGGGGGGCGAGGAGATACGCAGTATTTT. Residues: CASSALAGGRGDTQYF.

This chain joins TRBV27 and TRBJ2-1; possibly TRBD1 or TRBD2 for D (5 bases each). Germline assignment: CDR1 MNHEY and CDR2 SMNVEV (reference sequence). There are 16 residues in the CDR3. Trimming left V 6 bases short and J 6 bases short, with 21 bases between. The CDR3 sequence: CASSPLGEFRGNEQFF. CDR3 DNA: TGTGCCAGCAGCCCTTTAGGGGAGTTCCGCGGCAATGAGCAGTTCTTC.